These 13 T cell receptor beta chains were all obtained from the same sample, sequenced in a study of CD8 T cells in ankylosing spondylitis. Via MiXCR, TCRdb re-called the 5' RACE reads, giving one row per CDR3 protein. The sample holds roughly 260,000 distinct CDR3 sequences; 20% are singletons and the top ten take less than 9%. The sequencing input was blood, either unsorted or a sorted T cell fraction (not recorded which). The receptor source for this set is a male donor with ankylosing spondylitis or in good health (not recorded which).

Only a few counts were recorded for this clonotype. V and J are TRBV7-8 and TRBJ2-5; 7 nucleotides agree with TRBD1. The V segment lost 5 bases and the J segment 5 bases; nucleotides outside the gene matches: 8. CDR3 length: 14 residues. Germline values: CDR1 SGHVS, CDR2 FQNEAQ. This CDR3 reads CASSQDRVGETQYF. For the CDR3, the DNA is TGTGCCAGCAGCCAAGACAGGGTCGGGGAGACCCAGTACTTC.

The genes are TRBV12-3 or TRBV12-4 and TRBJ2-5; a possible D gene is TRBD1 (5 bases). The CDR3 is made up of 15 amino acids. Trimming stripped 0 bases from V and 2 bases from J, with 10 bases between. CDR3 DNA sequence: TGTGCCAGCAGTTTAGCGGGCAGGGTACAAGAGACCCAGTACTTC. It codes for CASSLAGRVQETQYF.

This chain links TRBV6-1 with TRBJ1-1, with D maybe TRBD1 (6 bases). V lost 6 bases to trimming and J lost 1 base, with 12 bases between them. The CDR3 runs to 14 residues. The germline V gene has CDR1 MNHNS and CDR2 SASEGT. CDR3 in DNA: TGTGCCAGCAGGCAACAGGGCGGGAACACTGAAGCTTTCTTT. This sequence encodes CASRQQGGNTEAFF.

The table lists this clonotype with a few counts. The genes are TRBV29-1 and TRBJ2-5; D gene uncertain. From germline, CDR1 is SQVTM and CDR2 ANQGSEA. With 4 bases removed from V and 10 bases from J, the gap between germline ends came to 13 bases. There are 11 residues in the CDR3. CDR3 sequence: CSVGMGSFQYF. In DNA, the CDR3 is TGCAGCGTTGGAATGGGAAGTTTCCAGTACTTC.

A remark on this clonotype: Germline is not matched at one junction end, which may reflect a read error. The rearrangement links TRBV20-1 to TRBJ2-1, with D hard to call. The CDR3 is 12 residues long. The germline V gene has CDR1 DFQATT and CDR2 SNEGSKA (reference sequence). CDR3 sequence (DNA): TGCAGTGCTAGAGATAGGCTAGTGGGCTTCATCTTC. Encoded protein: CSARDRLVGFIF.

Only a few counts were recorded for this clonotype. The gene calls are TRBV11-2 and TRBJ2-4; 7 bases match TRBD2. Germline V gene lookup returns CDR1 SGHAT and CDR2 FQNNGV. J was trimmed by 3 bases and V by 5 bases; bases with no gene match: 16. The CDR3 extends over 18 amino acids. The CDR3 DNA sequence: TGTGCCAGCAGCCCCCCTACTAGCGACGGCTTTGACAAAAACATTCAGTACTTC. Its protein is CASSPPTSDGFDKNIQYF.

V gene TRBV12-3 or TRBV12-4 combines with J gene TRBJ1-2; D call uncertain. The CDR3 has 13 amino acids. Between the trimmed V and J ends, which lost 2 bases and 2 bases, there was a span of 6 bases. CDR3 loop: CASSLSSNYGYTF. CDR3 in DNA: TGTGCCAGCAGTTTATCCAGCAACTATGGCTACACCTTC.

The CDR3 DNA is TGCAGTGCTAGAGATACGGAGACCCAGTACTTC. Translating it yields CSARDTETQYF. The genes are TRBV20-1 and TRBJ2-5; no reliable D call. The germline CDR1 and CDR2 sequences are DFQATT and SNEGSKA (reference sequence). Trimming shortened V by 0 bases and J by 5 bases, and 4 bases separated the two germline ends. This CDR3 is built from 11 residues.

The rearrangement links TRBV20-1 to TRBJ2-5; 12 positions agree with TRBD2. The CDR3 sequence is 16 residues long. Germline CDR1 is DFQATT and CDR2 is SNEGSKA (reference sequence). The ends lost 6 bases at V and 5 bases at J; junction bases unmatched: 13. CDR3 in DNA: TGCAGTGCCCGGCCCAGACTAGCGGGAGTTGTGGAGACCCAGTACTTC. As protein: CSARPRLAGVVETQYF.

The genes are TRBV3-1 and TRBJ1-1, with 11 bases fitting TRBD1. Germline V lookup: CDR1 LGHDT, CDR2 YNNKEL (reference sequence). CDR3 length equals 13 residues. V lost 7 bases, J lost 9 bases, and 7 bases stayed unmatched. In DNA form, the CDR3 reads TGTGCCAGCAAGGAGGGACAGGGGGGGCAAGCTTTCTTT. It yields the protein CASKEGQGGQAFF.

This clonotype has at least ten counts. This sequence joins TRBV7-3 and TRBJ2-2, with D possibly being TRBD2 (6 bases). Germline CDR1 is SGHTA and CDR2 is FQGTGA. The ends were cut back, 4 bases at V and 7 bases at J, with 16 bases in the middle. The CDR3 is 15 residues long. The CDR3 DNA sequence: TGTGCCAGCAGCTCAAGGAGTCCCGGGGGCGGGGAGCTGTTTTTT. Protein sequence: CASSSRSPGGGELFF.

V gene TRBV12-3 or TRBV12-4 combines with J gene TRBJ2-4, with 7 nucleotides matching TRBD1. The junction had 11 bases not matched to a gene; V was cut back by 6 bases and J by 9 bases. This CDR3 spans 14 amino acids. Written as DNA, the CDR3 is TGTGCCAGCAGCCCACAGGGGTTATTGGGCATTCAGTACTTC. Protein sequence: CASSPQGLLGIQYF.

Here the CDR3 reads CASSSRTSGRNTGELFF. In DNA form, the CDR3 reads TGTGCCAGCAGCTCCCGGACTAGCGGGAGGAACACCGGGGAGCTGTTTTTT. V and J are TRBV9 and TRBJ2-2; 13 positions agree with TRBD2. Germline lookup yields CDR1 SGDLS and CDR2 YYNGEE. V trimming: 4 bases; J trimming: 1 base; junction bases outside the gene matches: 4. The CDR3 is 17 amino acids. Full variable domain (outside the CDR3, taken from reference TRBV9 and TRBJ2-2): DSGVTQTPKHLITATGQRVTLRCSPRSGDLSVYWYQQSLDQGLQFLIQYYNGEERAKGNILERFSAQQFPDLHSELNLSSLELGDSALYFCASSSRTSGRNTGELFFGEGSRLTVL.